These 23 T cell receptor beta chains were all obtained from the same sample, sequenced in a study of cytomegalovirus exposure and HLA in healthy donors. The primer mix had 60 Vbeta and 13 Jbeta primers. Assay used: immunoSEQ multiplex PCR; TCRdb lists only in-frame clones, some missing. The sample lists around 150,000 clones; roughly 82% were seen once. Sequencing was carried out using PBMCs. Every receptor here comes from a girl between 10 and 17 years old in good health and CMV-seropositive.

The V call is TRBV4-1, the J call TRBJ1-4; TRBD1 aligns across 10 bases. This CDR3 has 18 residues. Unmatched junction bases numbered 9, after V lost 1 base and J lost 4 bases. Germline-derived CDR1 and CDR2 are MGHRA and YSYEKL. The CDR3 is CASSQGQGAMGDNEKLFF. CDR3 nucleotide sequence: TGCGCCAGCAGCCAAGGACAGGGGGCGATGGGTGATAATGAAAAACTGTTTTTT.

This clone was observed a few times. This rearrangement joins TRBV5-1 to TRBJ1-1; no clear D gene. The V end was cut by 4 bases, the J end by 0 bases, with 10 bases between. Germline V gives CDR1 SGHRS, CDR2 YFSETQ. The CDR3 contains 14 residues. The CDR3 region is CASSPQDLNTEAFF. CDR3 coding DNA: TGCGCCAGCAGCCCCCAAGACTTGAACACTGAAGCTTTCTTT.

The chain carries TRBV4-3 and TRBJ1-2; D gene unclear. There are 13 residues in the CDR3. Germline V gives CDR1 LGHNA, CDR2 YSLEER. Trimming pared 4 bases from V and 8 bases from J, leaving 14 bases between. The CDR3 sequence: CASSPQEGRGYTF. CDR3 sequence (DNA): TGCGCCAGCAGCCCCCAGGAAGGGAGAGGCTACACCTTC.

V gene TRBV15 combines with J gene TRBJ2-7; D remains ambiguous. V lost 4 bases and J 5 bases, leaving 12 bases between the germline ends. This CDR3 spans 13 amino acids. Per the germline V gene, CDR1 is LNHNV and CDR2 is YYDKDF (reference sequence). CDR3: CATSTSPGNEQYF. In DNA form, the CDR3 reads TGTGCCACCAGCACGTCCCCAGGCAACGAGCAGTACTTC.

This clone was counted once. The rearrangement uses TRBV4-1 and TRBJ2-7, with 7 bases lining up with TRBD1. This CDR3 spans 16 amino acids. CDR1 is MGHRA and CDR2 is YSYEKL in the germline V gene. After removal of 0 bases from V and 6 bases from J, the junction contained 11 bases not matched to a gene. CDR3 nucleotide sequence: TGCGCCAGCAGCCAAGAAGGTCCAGGGGGTCTCTCCGAGCAGTACTTC. Residues: CASSQEGPGGLSEQYF.

V is TRBV30 and J is TRBJ2-7; maybe TRBD1 (6 bases). Germline V gives CDR1 GTSNPN, CDR2 SVGIG (reference sequence). This CDR3 region has 14 residues. V lost 1 base to trimming and J lost 4 bases, with 14 bases between them. The CDR3 reads CAWSDRTVSYEQYF. The DNA for the CDR3 is TGTGCCTGGAGTGACAGGACAGTGAGTTACGAGCAGTACTTC.

V usage is TRBV19 and J usage is TRBJ1-2; 7 nucleotides line up with TRBD1. V lost 5 bases to trimming and J lost 5 bases; unmatched junction nucleotides: 11. Germline lookup yields CDR1 LNHDA and CDR2 SQIVND (reference sequence). This CDR3 comprises 15 residues. CDR3 protein: CASSVDRDQTYGYTF. The CDR3 region has the DNA TGTGCCAGTAGTGTCGACAGGGATCAAACTTATGGCTACACCTTC.

This clone occurred once. The CDR3 DNA is TGTGCCAGCAGCAAGACAGGGTTAGGTGAAAAACTGTTTTTT. Translating it yields CASSKTGLGEKLFF. The V and J genes are TRBV7-9 and TRBJ1-4, with TRBD1 matching 7 bases. Germline V gene lookup returns CDR1 SEHNR and CDR2 FQNEAQ (reference sequence). With V trimmed by 5 bases and J by 7 bases, 7 bases remained unmatched. This CDR3 has 14 amino acids.

The CDR3 reads CASSASTGVNYGYTF. The DNA of the CDR3 is TGTGCCAGCAGCGCGTCCACAGGGGTGAACTATGGCTACACCTTC. This chain links TRBV11-2 with TRBJ1-2, with 7 bases fitting TRBD1. Germline values: CDR1 SGHAT, CDR2 FQNNGV. J was trimmed by 2 bases and V by 5 bases; bases with no gene match: 8. The CDR3 extends over 15 amino acids.

Here the CDR3 DNA reads TGTGCCAGCAGCTTTCCGAGGTTGCAGCCCCAGCATTTT. This codes for CASSFPRLQPQHF. This chain connects TRBV28 to TRBJ1-5; D not certain. V lost 6 bases, J lost 7 bases, and 13 bases lay in between. Germline CDR1 MDHEN, CDR2 SYDVKM. This CDR3 has 13 residues. Supplemented by reference TRBV28 and TRBJ1-5, the full variable domain reads DVKVTQSSRYLVKRTGEKVFLECVQDMDHENMFWYRQDPGLGLRLIYFSYDVKMKEKGDIPEGYSVSREKKERFSLILESASTNQTSMYLCASSFPRLQPQHFGDGTRLSIL.

The rearrangement links TRBV27 to TRBJ2-7; 8 bases are shared with TRBD2. J was trimmed by 2 bases and V by 11 bases; bases with no gene match: 8. The CDR3 is 13 amino acids. Looked up from germline, CDR1 is MNHEY and CDR2 is SMNVEV (reference sequence). The CDR3 DNA follows: TGTGCCGCGGGGCGGGAGGCCCCCTACGAGCAGTACTTC. Amino acids: CAAGREAPYEQYF.

This clone was seen just once. The chain combines TRBV28 with TRBJ1-2; 9 bases are a match to TRBD1. There are 15 residues in the CDR3. The junction had 8 bases not matched to a gene; V was cut back by 4 bases and J by 5 bases. Germline V gene sequence: CDR1 MDHEN, CDR2 SYDVKM. This CDR3 reads CASSSPGQGGYGYTF. The CDR3 region has the DNA TGTGCCAGCAGTTCACCGGGACAGGGAGGGTATGGCTACACCTTC.

A few counts support this clone. The genes are TRBV9 and TRBJ2-1; 10 bases line up with TRBD2. Germline-derived CDR1 and CDR2 are SGDLS and YYNGEE. V trimming: 0 bases; J trimming: 3 bases; junction bases outside the gene matches: 9. The CDR3 contains 18 residues. The CDR3: CASSVGFGTSDFYNEQFF. The DNA of the CDR3 is TGTGCCAGCAGCGTAGGGTTCGGGACTAGCGACTTCTACAATGAGCAGTTCTTC.

A single count supports this clone. The chain combines TRBV28 with TRBJ2-7; perhaps TRBD2 as D (6 bases). With 3 bases removed from V and 7 bases from J, the gap between germline ends came to 31 bases. The CDR3 runs to 19 residues. The germline CDR1 and CDR2 sequences are MDHEN and SYDVKM. CDR3 in amino acids: CASSFLFTRGNSLSGEQYF. The CDR3 coding sequence is TGTGCCAGCAGTTTTCTTTTCACGCGCGGGAACTCTCTCTCTGGGGAGCAGTACTTC. Supplemented by reference TRBV28 and TRBJ2-7, the full variable domain reads DVKVTQSSRYLVKRTGEKVFLECVQDMDHENMFWYRQDPGLGLRLIYFSYDVKMKEKGDIPEGYSVSREKKERFSLILESASTNQTSMYLCASSFLFTRGNSLSGEQYFGPGTRLTVT.

This chain links TRBV7-8 with TRBJ2-5, with 7 bases matching TRBD1. The length of the CDR3 is 19 residues. After removal of 1 base from V and 5 bases from J, the junction contained 19 bases not matched to a gene. Germline CDR1 is SGHVS and CDR2 is FQNEAQ. The CDR3: CASSLVLKGVGGARETQYF. In DNA, the CDR3 is TGTGCCAGCAGCTTAGTGCTTAAAGGTGTAGGGGGCGCGAGGGAGACCCAGTACTTC.

This chain joins TRBV5-1 and TRBJ2-1, with TRBD1 matching over 8 bases. The germline V gene has CDR1 SGHRS and CDR2 YFSETQ. J lost 7 bases, V lost 3 bases, and 9 bases had no gene match. The CDR3 totals 15 residues. The CDR3 loop reads CASSYGQGLDNEQFF. DNA of the CDR3: TGCGCCAGCAGCTACGGACAGGGACTGGATAATGAGCAGTTCTTC.

The chain uses TRBV5-1 and TRBJ1-2; 8 nucleotides align to TRBD1. Germline V gives CDR1 SGHRS, CDR2 YFSETQ. With V trimmed by 1 base and J by 0 bases, 2 bases remained unmatched. The CDR3 contains 15 residues. CDR3 residues: CASSLIQGANYGYTF. CDR3 nucleotides: TGCGCCAGCAGCTTGATACAGGGGGCTAACTATGGCTACACCTTC.

The chain joins TRBV6-6 to TRBJ2-7; D remains unclear. Germline CDR1 MNHNY, CDR2 SVGAGI (reference sequence). The CDR3 runs to 13 residues. The V end was cut by 8 bases, the J end by 0 bases, with 11 bases between. The CDR3 loop is CASSPYSSYEQYF. The CDR3 DNA follows: TGTGCCAGCTCCCCCTATAGCTCCTACGAGCAGTACTTC.

In its sample, this clone was seen once. The chain carries TRBV11-1 and TRBJ2-2; D is uncertain. The germline V and J ends were trimmed by 4 bases and 4 bases, with 16 bases remaining between them. The CDR3 has 16 amino acids. Germline-derived CDR1 and CDR2 are SGHAT and FQDESV (reference sequence). The DNA for the CDR3 is TGTGCCAGCAGCTCCAGACTGGCGAGAGGCACCGGGGAGCTGTTTTTT. It translates to CASSSRLARGTGELFF.

The chain links TRBV27 to TRBJ1-2; TRBD1 might be the D (6 bases). This CDR3 is built from 16 residues. The germline CDR1 and CDR2 sequences are MNHEY and SMNVEV (reference sequence). The V gene lost 6 bases and the J gene lost 3 bases, with 20 bases spanning the gap. CDR3 sequence reads: CASSSTSAQGDYGYTF. The CDR3, as DNA: TGTGCCAGCAGCTCCACAAGTGCACAGGGAGACTATGGCTACACCTTC.

This chain links TRBV13 with TRBJ2-1; 13 bases align to TRBD2. CDR3 size: 20 residues. CDR1 is PRHDT, CDR2 FYEKMQ, per germline (reference sequence). The junction had 14 bases not matched to a gene; V was cut back by 6 bases and J by 0 bases. The CDR3 spells CASRSPRLAGGAISYNEQFF. CDR3 DNA sequence: TGTGCCAGCAGGTCACCTCGACTAGCGGGAGGTGCTATCTCCTACAATGAGCAGTTCTTC.

V and J are TRBV7-6 and TRBJ1-4; TRBD1 matches 9 bases. Germline assignment: CDR1 SGHVS and CDR2 FNYEAQ. The CDR3 contains 17 residues. The ends lost 0 bases at V and 2 bases at J; junction bases unmatched: 4. The CDR3 bases are TGTGCCAGCAGCTTAGCACAGGGGGCGGGTACTAATGAAAAACTGTTTTTT. Translated: CASSLAQGAGTNEKLFF.

J is TRBJ2-5 and V is TRBV4-1, with a weak D call TRBD1 (6 bases). There are 13 residues in the CDR3. Per the germline V gene, CDR1 is MGHRA and CDR2 is YSYEKL. Between the trimmed V and J ends, which lost 5 bases and 1 base, there was a span of 8 bases. Here the CDR3 reads CASSWGRQETQYF. The CDR3 bases are TGCGCCAGCAGCTGGGGGCGCCAAGAGACCCAGTACTTC.